Detailed here is one TCR beta chain. Generated by immunoSEQ multiplex PCR, the TCRdb table keeps only in-frame clones and is missing some. The sample consists of 200,000 to 250,000 clones, around 80% of them appearing once. The record originates from a study of blood T cell repertoires in COVID-19. On the study more broadly: Both acute and convalescent COVID-19 samples were obtained from the United States, Italy and Spain. The cDNA or gDNA used as material had been derived from T cells, B-cell-depleted T cells, or PBMCs.

Sequencing was performed on peripheral blood. The TCR was taken from a man aged 50 to 60 with active or convalescent COVID-19.

The CDR3: CASSYRQGSWQPQHF. CDR3 bases: TGTGCCAGCAGTTACAGACAGGGAAGCTGGCAGCCCCAGCATTTT. The chain links TRBV6-2 or TRBV6-3 to TRBJ1-5; TRBD1 matches at 7 bases. Trimming took 2 bases from V and 7 from J; bases not matched to a gene: 8. This CDR3 comprises 15 residues. In germline, CDR1 is MNHEY, CDR2 SVGEGT.